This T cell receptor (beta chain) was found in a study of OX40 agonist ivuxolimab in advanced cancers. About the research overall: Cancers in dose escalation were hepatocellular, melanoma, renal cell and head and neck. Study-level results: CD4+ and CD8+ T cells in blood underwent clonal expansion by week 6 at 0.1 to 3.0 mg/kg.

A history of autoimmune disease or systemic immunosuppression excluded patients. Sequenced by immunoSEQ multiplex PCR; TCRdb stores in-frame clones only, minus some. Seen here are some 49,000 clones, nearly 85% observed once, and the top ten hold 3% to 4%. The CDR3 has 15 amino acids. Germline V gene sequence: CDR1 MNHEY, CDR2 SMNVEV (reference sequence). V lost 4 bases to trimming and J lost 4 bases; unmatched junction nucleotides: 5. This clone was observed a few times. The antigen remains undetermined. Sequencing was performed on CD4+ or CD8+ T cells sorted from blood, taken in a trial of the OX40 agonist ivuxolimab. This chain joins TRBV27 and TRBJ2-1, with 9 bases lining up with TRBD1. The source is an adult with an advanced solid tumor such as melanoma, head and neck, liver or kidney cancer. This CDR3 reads CASSSPGQGYNEQFF. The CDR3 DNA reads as TGTGCCAGCAGTTCCCCGGGACAGGGTTACAATGAGCAGTTCTTC.